This entry lists 15 T cell receptor beta chains sequenced from one sample in a study of a mutant IDH1 vaccine in newly diagnosed glioma. Time point defined: week 47, end of study. Each vaccine dose was 300 ug of mutant IDH1 20-mer peptide, with topical imiquimod. The table came from immunoSEQ multiplex PCR; TCRdb's copy has only in-frame clones and leaves some out. Counted here are around 65,000 clones, around 86% occurring once; the ten biggest clones make up 3.8%. These receptors' antigens are unknown. Sample: PBMCs, taken from a glioma patient whose treatment included an IDH1 peptide vaccine. Receptors originate from a young man with glioma.

This rearrangement joins TRBV6-1 to TRBJ1-5, with D possibly matching TRBD1 (6 bases). Germline values: CDR1 MNHNS, CDR2 SASEGT. This CDR3 is built from 14 residues. V was trimmed by 4 bases and J by 7 bases, leaving 14 bases between them. The CDR3 loop reads CASSGAGDPQPQHF. In DNA, the CDR3 is TGTGCCAGCAGTGGGGCAGGGGACCCCCAGCCCCAGCATTTT.

V gene TRBV6-5 combines with J gene TRBJ1-3; D is possibly TRBD1 (6 bases). The CDR3 length is 15 residues. Trimming left V 6 bases short and J 4 bases short, with 16 bases between. Looked up from germline, CDR1 is MNHEY and CDR2 is SVGAGI. CDR3 in amino acids: CASSLTGAQGNTIYF. CDR3 nucleotide sequence: TGTGCCAGCAGCCTAACGGGGGCGCAGGGAAACACCATATATTTT.

The genes are TRBV19 and TRBJ1-3, with D unclear. In germline, CDR1 is LNHDA, CDR2 SQIVND (reference sequence). This CDR3 is built from 16 residues. V lost 2 bases, J lost 0 bases, and 11 bases lay in between. The CDR3 DNA is TGTGCCAGTAGTATAAAAGGACGCAGCTCTGGAAACACCATATATTTT. As protein: CASSIKGRSSGNTIYF.

This clone was recorded a few times. The genes are TRBV5-5 and TRBJ1-5, with D possibly TRBD1 on 5 matching bases. CDR1 SGHKS and CDR2 YYEKEE come from the germline V gene (reference sequence). With 0 bases removed from V and 4 bases from J, the gap between germline ends came to 14 bases. This CDR3 contains 16 residues. Here the CDR3 DNA reads TGTGCCAGCAGCTTGGCCCCCGGAGGGGTGAATCAGCCCCAGCATTTT. This encodes CASSLAPGGVNQPQHF.

J is TRBJ2-3 and V is TRBV10-1; no clear D gene. The CDR3 length is 15 residues. Trimming cost V 3 bases and J 2 bases, with 12 bases left between them. Germline V gene data show CDR1 as WNHNN and CDR2 as SYGVQD (reference sequence). The CDR3 region is CASSETTEPTDTQYF. The CDR3 DNA reads TGCGCCAGCAGTGAAACAACAGAACCCACAGATACGCAGTATTTT.

This chain connects TRBV27 to TRBJ2-3; TRBD2 might be the D (5 bases). CDR3 length: 14 residues. V lost 2 bases and J 4 bases, leaving 10 bases between the germline ends. CDR1 is MNHEY, CDR2 SMNVEV, per germline (reference sequence). In DNA form, the CDR3 reads TGTGCCAGCAGTTTAAGGAGGAGCCCAGATACGCAGTATTTT. It codes for CASSLRRSPDTQYF.

This chain links TRBV6-5 with TRBJ1-5; tentative D call: TRBD1 (5 bases). The CDR3 totals 14 residues. Germline CDR1 MNHEY, CDR2 SVGAGI. V was trimmed by 8 bases and J by 2 bases, leaving 13 bases between them. CDR3: CASRSLGGNQPQHF. The CDR3 DNA is TGTGCCAGCCGAAGCCTGGGGGGCAATCAGCCCCAGCATTTT.

This sequence joins TRBV7-2 and TRBJ2-7, with 7 bases matching TRBD1. The germline V gene encodes CDR1 SGHTA and CDR2 FQGNSA. With 5 bases clipped from V and 6 bases from J, the junction kept 13 bases outside the gene matches. This CDR3 spans 15 amino acids. The CDR3 bases are TGTGCCAGCAGCCCTAGGTGGGGGACAGCTGCCGAGCAGTACTTC. Its translation is CASSPRWGTAAEQYF.

The gene calls are TRBV25-1 and TRBJ2-7; possibly TRBD1 for D (5 bases). V lost 3 bases to trimming and J lost 10 bases, with 13 bases between them. Looked up from germline, CDR1 is MGHDK and CDR2 is SYGVNS. The length of the CDR3 is 12 residues. CDR3 nucleotides: TGTGCCAGCAGTGACCCAGGGTGGGTCCAGTACTTC. Its translation: CASSDPGWVQYF.

The chain uses TRBV6-1 and TRBJ2-5, with 10 bases fitting TRBD1. The CDR3 is 15 amino acids. The junction had 7 bases not matched to a gene; V was cut back by 3 bases and J by 6 bases. CDR1 MNHNS and CDR2 SASEGT come from the germline V gene. The CDR3 here is CASSDSRGQGKTQYF. The CDR3 DNA follows: TGTGCCAGCAGTGACAGTAGGGGACAGGGGAAGACCCAGTACTTC.

The chain recombines TRBV25-1 with TRBJ2-1; unclear D gene. Germline V CDR1 and CDR2: MGHDK, SYGVNS. This CDR3 has 11 amino acids. Trimming shortened V by 6 bases and J by 9 bases, and 9 bases separated the two germline ends. CDR3 sequence (DNA): TGTGCCAGCAGCGAGTTGTTTGAGCAGTTCTTC. This sequence encodes CASSELFEQFF.

The rearrangement joins TRBV27 to TRBJ2-5; possibly TRBD1 for D (6 bases). This CDR3 has 15 amino acids. CDR1 is MNHEY, CDR2 SMNVEV, per germline (reference sequence). Trimming left V 7 bases short and J 2 bases short, with 17 bases between. CDR3: CASTSQQGGQETQYF. CDR3 bases: TGTGCCAGCACCAGCCAACAGGGCGGTCAAGAGACCCAGTACTTC.

This chain's CDR3 is CASSLIDGRGGSETQYF. CDR3 nucleotide sequence: TGCGCCAGCAGCTTGATCGATGGCAGGGGAGGGTCAGAGACCCAGTACTTC. V gene TRBV5-1 combines with J gene TRBJ2-5; TRBD2 is a possible D gene (7 bases). Germline-derived CDR1 and CDR2 are SGHRS and YFSETQ. The ends were cut back, 1 base at V and 4 bases at J, with 20 bases in the middle. This CDR3 is 17 amino acids long.

V gene TRBV2 combines with J gene TRBJ1-4; TRBD1 matches at 7 bases. The CDR3 consists of 15 residues. CDR1 and CDR2 (germline): SNHLY, FYNNEI. Trimming removed 6 bases from V and 1 base from J; junction bases left unmatched: 5. This chain's CDR3 is CASRRQGGTNEKLFF. CDR3 DNA: TGTGCCAGCAGAAGACAGGGTGGAACTAATGAAAAACTGTTTTTT.

This chain connects TRBV5-6 to TRBJ1-4; D remains unclear. V shed 2 bases and J shed 5 bases, with 22 bases lying between them. The CDR3 extends over 18 amino acids. Germline values: CDR1 SGHDT, CDR2 YYEEEE. CDR3 DNA: TGTGCCAGCAGCTTCGGTACAGTGGGGTTTTGGGGAAATGAAAAACTGTTTTTT. Translating it yields CASSFGTVGFWGNEKLFF.